This TCR beta chain was observed in a study of siplizumab effects on memory and regulatory T cells. Study-wide findings and caveats: Only a minor fraction of alloreactive clones mapped to unstimulated subsets. Apparently more diverse than memory cells, naive T cells also seemed major alloresponse contributors. Confirmatory evidence of suppressive function in proliferating siplizumab-culture Tregs was not obtained. Significant reduction of alloreactive sequences traceable to unstimulated CD4+ memory cells was observed with siplizumab.

Only in-frame clones appear in the TCRdb table, and some are missing; sequencing was by immunoSEQ multiplex PCR. In the table there are about 100,000 clones, about 95% of which are singletons. A remark on this clone: Its antigen is still unknown.

The sequence came from a human donor in good health. Sequenced sample: non-Treg CD4+ T cells sorted from blood.

The CDR3 here is CASRAASGSGDEQFF. DNA of the CDR3: TGCGCCAGCAGAGCGGCTAGCGGGAGTGGCGATGAGCAGTTCTTC. The rearrangement links TRBV5-1 to TRBJ2-1; 10 nucleotides agree with TRBD2. Per the germline V gene, CDR1 is SGHRS and CDR2 is YFSETQ. J was trimmed by 8 bases and V by 5 bases; bases with no gene match: 10. The CDR3 length is 15 residues. Full variable domain (outside the CDR3, taken from reference TRBV5-1 and TRBJ2-1): KAGVTQTPRYLIKTRGQQVTLSCSPISGHRSVSWYQQTPGQGLQFLFEYFSETQRNKGNFPGRFSGRQFSNSRSEMNVSTLELGDSALYLCASRAASGSGDEQFFGPGTRLTVL.